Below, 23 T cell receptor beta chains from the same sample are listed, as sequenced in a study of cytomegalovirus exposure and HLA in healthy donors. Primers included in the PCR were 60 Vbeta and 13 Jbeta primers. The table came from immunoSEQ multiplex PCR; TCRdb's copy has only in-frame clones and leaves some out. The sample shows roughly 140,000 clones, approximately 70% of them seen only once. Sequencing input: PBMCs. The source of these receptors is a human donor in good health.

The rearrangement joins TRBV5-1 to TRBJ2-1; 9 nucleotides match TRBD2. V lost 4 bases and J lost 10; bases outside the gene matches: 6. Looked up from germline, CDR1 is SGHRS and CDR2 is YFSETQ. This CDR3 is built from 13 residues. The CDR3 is CASSGGLAGEQFF. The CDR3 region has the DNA TGCGCCAGCAGCGGGGGACTAGCTGGCGAGCAGTTCTTC.

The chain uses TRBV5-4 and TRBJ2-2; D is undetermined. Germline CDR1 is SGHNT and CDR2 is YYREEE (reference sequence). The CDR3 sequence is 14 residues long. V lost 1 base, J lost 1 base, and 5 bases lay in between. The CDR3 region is CASSLPGNTGELFF. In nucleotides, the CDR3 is TGTGCCAGCAGCTTGCCGGGGAACACCGGGGAGCTGTTTTTT.

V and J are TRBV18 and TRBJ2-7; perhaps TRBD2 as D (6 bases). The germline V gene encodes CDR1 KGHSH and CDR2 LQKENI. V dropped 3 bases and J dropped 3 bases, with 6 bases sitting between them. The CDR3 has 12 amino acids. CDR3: CASSPGGYEQYF. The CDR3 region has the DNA TGTGCCAGCTCACCGGGGGGCTACGAGCAGTACTTC.

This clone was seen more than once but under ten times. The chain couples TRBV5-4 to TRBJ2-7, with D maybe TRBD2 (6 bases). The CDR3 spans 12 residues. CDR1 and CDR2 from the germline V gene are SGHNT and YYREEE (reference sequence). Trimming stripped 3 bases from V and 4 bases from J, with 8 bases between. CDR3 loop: CASSSRDYEQYF. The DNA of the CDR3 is TGTGCCAGCAGCTCGCGGGATTACGAGCAGTACTTC.

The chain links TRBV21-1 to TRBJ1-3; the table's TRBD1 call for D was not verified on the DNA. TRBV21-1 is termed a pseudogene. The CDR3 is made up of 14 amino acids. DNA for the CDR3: TGTGCCAGCATATCCAGATCCTCTGGAAACACCATATATTTT. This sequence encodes CASISRSSGNTIYF.

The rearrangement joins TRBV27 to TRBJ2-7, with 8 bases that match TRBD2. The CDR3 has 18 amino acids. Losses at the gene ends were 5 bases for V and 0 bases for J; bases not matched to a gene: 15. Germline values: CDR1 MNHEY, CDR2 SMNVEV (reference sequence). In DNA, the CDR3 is TGTGCCAGCAGTAGTTCTCCCCTTCTAGCGGGCCGCTCCTACGAGCAGTACTTC. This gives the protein CASSSSPLLAGRSYEQYF.

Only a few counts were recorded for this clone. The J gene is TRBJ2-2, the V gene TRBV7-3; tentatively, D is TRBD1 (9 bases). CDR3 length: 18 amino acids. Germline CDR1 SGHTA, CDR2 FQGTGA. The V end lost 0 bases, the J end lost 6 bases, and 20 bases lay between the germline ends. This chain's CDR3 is CASSLTLLAGQGPGELFF. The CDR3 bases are TGTGCCAGCAGCTTAACCCTGTTAGCGGGACAGGGTCCCGGGGAGCTGTTTTTT.

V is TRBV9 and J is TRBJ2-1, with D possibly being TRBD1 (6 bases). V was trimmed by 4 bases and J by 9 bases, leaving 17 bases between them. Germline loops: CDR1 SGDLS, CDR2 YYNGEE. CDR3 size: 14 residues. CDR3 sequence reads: CASSPSLWGREQFF. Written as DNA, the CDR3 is TGTGCCAGCAGCCCCAGCTTGTGGGGGCGTGAGCAGTTCTTC.

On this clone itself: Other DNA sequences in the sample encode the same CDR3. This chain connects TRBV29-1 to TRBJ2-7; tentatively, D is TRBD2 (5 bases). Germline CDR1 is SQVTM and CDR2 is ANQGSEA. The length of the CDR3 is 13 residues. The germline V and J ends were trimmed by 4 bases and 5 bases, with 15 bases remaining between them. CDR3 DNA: TGCAGCGTTGGGACCGGGAAGGGTCACGAGCAGTACTTC. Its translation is CSVGTGKGHEQYF.

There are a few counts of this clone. The DNA for the CDR3 is TGTGCCAGCAGCCAAACCGGGACAGGGGGAGAGACCCAGTACTTC. Its translation: CASSQTGTGGETQYF. J is TRBJ2-5 and V is TRBV7-8; 11 nucleotides match TRBD1. The germline gives CDR1 SGHVS, CDR2 FQNEAQ. The CDR3 loop spans 15 amino acids. Trimming removed 5 bases from V and 4 bases from J; junction bases left unmatched: 6.

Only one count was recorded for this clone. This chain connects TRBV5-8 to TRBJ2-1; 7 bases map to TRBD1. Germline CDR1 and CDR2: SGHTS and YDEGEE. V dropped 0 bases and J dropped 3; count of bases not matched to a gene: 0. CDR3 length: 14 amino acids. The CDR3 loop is CASSLGQGYNEQFF. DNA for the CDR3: TGTGCCAGCAGCTTGGGACAGGGCTACAATGAGCAGTTCTTC.

The CDR3 nucleotides read TGTGCCAGCAGCTACGGTCATACGGGGGAGCTGTTTTTT. This gives the protein CASSYGHTGELFF. The chain joins TRBV9 to TRBJ2-2; no clear D. The CDR3 is 13 residues long. CDR1 and CDR2 (germline): SGDLS, YYNGEE. Trimming removed 4 bases at V and 8 bases at J, with 12 bases between.

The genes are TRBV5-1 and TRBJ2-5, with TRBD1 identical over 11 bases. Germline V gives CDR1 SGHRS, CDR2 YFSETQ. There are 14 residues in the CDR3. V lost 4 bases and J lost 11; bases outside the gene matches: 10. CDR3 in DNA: TGCGCCAGCAGCCGGGACAGGGGGTCCGAGGAGCAGTACTTC. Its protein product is CASSRDRGSEEQYF.

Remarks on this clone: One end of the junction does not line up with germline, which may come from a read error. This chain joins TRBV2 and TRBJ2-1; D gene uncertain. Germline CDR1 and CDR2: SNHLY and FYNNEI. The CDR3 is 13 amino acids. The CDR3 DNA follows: TGTGCGAGCAGGTGGGCCCGCATCAATGAGCAGTTCTTC. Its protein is CASRWARINEQFF.

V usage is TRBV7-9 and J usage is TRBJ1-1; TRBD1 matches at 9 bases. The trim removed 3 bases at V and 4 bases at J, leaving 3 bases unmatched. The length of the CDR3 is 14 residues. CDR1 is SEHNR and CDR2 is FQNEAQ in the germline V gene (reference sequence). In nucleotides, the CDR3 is TGTGCCAGCAGCTTGGAACAGGGGGCCACTGAAGCTTTCTTT. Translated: CASSLEQGATEAFF.

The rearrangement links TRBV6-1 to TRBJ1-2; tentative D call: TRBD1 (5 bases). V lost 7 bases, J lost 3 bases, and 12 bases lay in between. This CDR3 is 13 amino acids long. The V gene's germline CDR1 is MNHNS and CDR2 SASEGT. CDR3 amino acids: CASNDRSHYGYTF. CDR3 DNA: TGTGCCAGCAACGACAGAAGCCACTATGGCTACACCTTC.

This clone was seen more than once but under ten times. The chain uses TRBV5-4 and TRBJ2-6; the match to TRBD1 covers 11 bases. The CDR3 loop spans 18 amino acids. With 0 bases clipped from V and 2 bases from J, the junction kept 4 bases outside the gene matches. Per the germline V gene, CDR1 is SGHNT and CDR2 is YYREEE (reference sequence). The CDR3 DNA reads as TGTGCCAGCAGCTTGGGGACAGGGGGCTTGGCTGGGGCCAACGTCCTGACTTTC. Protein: CASSLGTGGLAGANVLTF. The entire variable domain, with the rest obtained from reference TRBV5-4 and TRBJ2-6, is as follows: ETGVTQSPTHLIKTRGQQVTLRCSSQSGHNTVSWYQQALGQGPQFIFQYYREEENGRGNFPPRFSGLQFPNYSSELNVNALELDDSALYLCASSLGTGGLAGANVLTFGAGSRLTVL.

The CDR3 coding sequence is TGTGCCAGCAGCTTCGGGGAAAATCAGCCCCAGCATTTT. Its translation is CASSFGENQPQHF. This chain connects TRBV7-2 to TRBJ1-5, with D unresolved. Germline V gene lookup returns CDR1 SGHTA and CDR2 FQGNSA. Trimming cost V 3 bases and J 4 bases, with 7 bases left between them. The CDR3 covers 13 residues. The whole variable domain, filled in from reference TRBV7-2 and TRBJ1-5, reads GAGVSQSPSNKVTEKGKDVELRCDPISGHTALYWYRQSLGQGLEFLIYFQGNSAPDKSGLPSDRFSAERTGGSVSTLTIQRTQQEDSAVYLCASSFGENQPQHFGDGTRLSIL.

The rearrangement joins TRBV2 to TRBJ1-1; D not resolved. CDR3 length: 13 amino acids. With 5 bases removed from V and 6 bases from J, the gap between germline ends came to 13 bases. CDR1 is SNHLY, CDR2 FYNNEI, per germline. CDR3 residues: CASSPHGLSEAFF. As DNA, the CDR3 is TGTGCCAGCAGTCCCCACGGGTTGTCTGAAGCTTTCTTT.

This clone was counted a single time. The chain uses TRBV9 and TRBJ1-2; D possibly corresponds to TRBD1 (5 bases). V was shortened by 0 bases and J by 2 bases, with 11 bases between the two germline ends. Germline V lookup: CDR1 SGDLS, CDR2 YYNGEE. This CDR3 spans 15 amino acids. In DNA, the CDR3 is TGTGCCAGCAGCGTAGTTGGGCAGGGAAACTATGGCTACACCTTC. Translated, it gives CASSVVGQGNYGYTF.

CDR3 DNA sequence: TGCAGCGCGGACAGGACAGAATACACTGAAGCTTTCTTT. Translating gives CSADRTEYTEAFF. The chain employs TRBV29-1 and TRBJ1-1; 7 bases are a match to TRBD1. V lost 7 bases and J lost 3; bases outside the gene matches: 8. The germline CDR1 and CDR2 sequences are SQVTM and ANQGSEA. The CDR3 runs 13 residues.

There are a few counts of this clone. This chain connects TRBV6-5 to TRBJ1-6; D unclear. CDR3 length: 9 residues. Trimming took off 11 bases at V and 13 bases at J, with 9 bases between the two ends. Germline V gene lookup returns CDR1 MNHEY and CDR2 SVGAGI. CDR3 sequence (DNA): TGTGCCGTCCGGGAGCCCCTCCACTTT. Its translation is CAVREPLHF.

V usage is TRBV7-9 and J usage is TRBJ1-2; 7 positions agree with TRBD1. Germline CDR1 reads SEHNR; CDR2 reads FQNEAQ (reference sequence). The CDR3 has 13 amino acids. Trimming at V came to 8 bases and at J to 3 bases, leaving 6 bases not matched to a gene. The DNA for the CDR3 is TGTGCCAGCGTCGGGACAGTCGACTATGGCTACACCTTC. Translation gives CASVGTVDYGYTF.